Following are 32 T cell receptor beta chains from one sample sequenced in a study of blood T cell repertoires in COVID-19. Only in-frame clones appear in the TCRdb table, and some are missing; sequencing was by immunoSEQ multiplex PCR. The table lists about 150,000 clones, about 88% of them singletons, with 8.3% in the top ten. Sequences were obtained from peripheral blood. These receptors were obtained from an older woman with COVID-19, enrolled during active disease.

The genes are TRBV14 and TRBJ2-6; D remains unclear. This CDR3 has 16 amino acids. Per germline, CDR1 SGHDN and CDR2 FVKESK. V was shortened by 4 bases and J by 0 bases, with 10 bases between the two germline ends. The chain's CDR3 is CASSRITNSGANVLTF. The CDR3 nucleotides are TGTGCCAGCAGCCGCATAACTAACTCTGGGGCCAACGTCCTGACTTTC.

This clone was seen a single time. The chain combines TRBV3-1 (or the pseudogene TRBV3-2) with TRBJ1-3; TRBD1 matches 9 bases. CDR3 length equals 14 residues. Looked up from germline, CDR1 is LGHDT and CDR2 is YNNKEL (reference sequence). The V and J ends lost 5 bases and 8 bases, in that order; junction bases with no gene match: 7. CDR3 sequence (DNA): TGTGCCAGCAGCTCCGGACAGGGGAGAGACACCATATATTTT. This sequence encodes CASSSGQGRDTIYF.

The V gene is TRBV13, the J gene TRBJ2-2, with TRBD2 as a possible D gene (6 bases). V was trimmed by 3 bases and J by 7 bases, leaving 6 bases between them. Germline loops: CDR1 PRHDT, CDR2 FYEKMQ (reference sequence). The CDR3 totals 12 residues. The CDR3 sequence is CASSLGGGELFF. The CDR3 DNA reads as TGTGCCAGCAGCTTGGGAGGCGGGGAGCTGTTTTTT.

J is TRBJ1-4 and V is TRBV5-8; TRBD1 matches 8 bases. J gave up 8 bases and V 0 bases, and 6 bases lay outside the gene matches. Looked up from germline, CDR1 is SGHTS and CDR2 is YDEGEE. The CDR3 runs to 15 residues. The CDR3 DNA follows: TGTGCCAGCAGCTTGGAAGGACAGGGCCCCGAAAAACTGTTTTTT. This translates into CASSLEGQGPEKLFF.

This chain's CDR3 is CATSRGTSGTPRQYF. CDR3 nucleotides: TGTGCCACCAGCAGAGGGACTAGCGGAACCCCTCGGCAGTACTTC. This chain joins TRBV15 and TRBJ2-7; 10 bases are a match to TRBD2. Germline-derived CDR1 and CDR2 are LNHNV and YYDKDF (reference sequence). This CDR3 has 15 residues. V dropped 1 base and J dropped 9; count of bases not matched to a gene: 9.

V gene TRBV27 combines with J gene TRBJ1-5, with unresolved D. The germline V and J ends were trimmed by 3 bases and 4 bases, with 10 bases remaining between them. Per the germline V gene, CDR1 is MNHEY and CDR2 is SMNVEV (reference sequence). The CDR3 is 14 amino acids. CDR3 loop: CASSFSDGNQPQHF. CDR3 DNA: TGTGCCAGCAGTTTTTCAGACGGGAATCAGCCCCAGCATTTT.

J is TRBJ2-3 and V is TRBV5-4; 9 nucleotides match TRBD2. Germline trimming cut 0 bases from V and 1 base from J; bases unmatched to any gene: 0. The germline CDR1 and CDR2 sequences are SGHNT and YYREEE (reference sequence). This CDR3 region has 15 residues. CDR3 in amino acids: CASSLVAGGTDTQYF. CDR3 sequence (DNA): TGTGCCAGCAGCTTGGTAGCGGGAGGCACAGATACGCAGTATTTT. The variable domain in full, with the rest retrieved from reference TRBV5-4 and TRBJ2-3, is ETGVTQSPTHLIKTRGQQVTLRCSSQSGHNTVSWYQQALGQGPQFIFQYYREEENGRGNFPPRFSGLQFPNYSSELNVNALELDDSALYLCASSLVAGGTDTQYFGPGTRLTVL.

The chain recombines TRBV2 with TRBJ1-1; D is unresolved. Germline V gene data show CDR1 as SNHLY and CDR2 as FYNNEI. The V and J ends lost 3 bases and 2 bases respectively, with 7 bases between them. The CDR3 totals 13 residues. The CDR3 spells CASSEYVNTEAFF. Written as DNA, the CDR3 is TGTGCCAGCAGTGAGTATGTAAACACTGAAGCTTTCTTT. Variable domain in full (rest from reference TRBV2 and TRBJ1-1): EPEVTQTPSHQVTQMGQEVILRCVPISNHLYFYWYRQILGQKVEFLVSFYNNEISEKSEIFDDQFSVERPDGSNFTLKIRSTKLEDSAMYFCASSEYVNTEAFFGQGTRLTVV.

The V call is TRBV19, the J call TRBJ1-1; weak D call: TRBD1 (5 bases). CDR1 is LNHDA, CDR2 SQIVND, per germline (reference sequence). Trimming left V 4 bases short and J 2 bases short, with 11 bases between. CDR3 length: 14 amino acids. CDR3 protein: CASSTRTSNTEAFF. The CDR3 nucleotides are TGTGCCAGTAGTACCAGGACATCCAACACTGAAGCTTTCTTT.

In the case of this clone: The same CDR3 is also encoded by other DNA sequences in this sample. The rearrangement uses TRBV15 and TRBJ1-5; 7 nucleotides align to TRBD1. V lost 0 bases and J lost 0; bases outside the gene matches: 2. Germline CDR1 LNHNV, CDR2 YYDKDF (reference sequence). This CDR3 contains 16 residues. CDR3 sequence: CATSRDKGASNQPQHF. In DNA, the CDR3 is TGTGCCACCAGCAGAGATAAGGGGGCTAGCAATCAGCCCCAGCATTTT.

In regard to this clone: The sample has other DNA sequences that encode this CDR3 too. The chain joins TRBV18 to TRBJ2-7; a possible D gene is TRBD1 (5 bases). This CDR3 contains 12 residues. V was cut by 6 bases and J by 3 bases, with 9 bases left in between. Germline CDR1 reads KGHSH; CDR2 reads LQKENI. The CDR3 loop is CASSGQNYEQYV. The DNA for the CDR3 is TGTGCCAGCTCGGGGCAGAACTACGAGCAGTACGTC.

This clone has a single count. This chain uses TRBV5-4 with TRBJ1-1; D call uncertain. The germline V and J ends were trimmed by 5 bases and 5 bases, with 10 bases remaining between them. Germline-derived CDR1 and CDR2 are SGHNT and YYREEE (reference sequence). CDR3 length: 12 residues. CDR3 loop: CASSSGMTEAFF. CDR3 bases: TGTGCCAGCAGTTCGGGGATGACTGAAGCTTTCTTT.

This sequence joins TRBV6-2 or TRBV6-3 and TRBJ1-5; D is perhaps TRBD1 (6 bases). The CDR3 contains 15 residues. V was shortened by 6 bases and J by 4 bases, with 16 bases between the two germline ends. The V gene's germline CDR1 is MNHEY and CDR2 SVGEGT. CDR3 region: CASSLAYQGNQPQHF. The CDR3 region has the DNA TGTGCCAGCAGCCTAGCCTACCAGGGGAATCAGCCCCAGCATTTT.

The chain is built from TRBV18 and TRBJ1-3; 7 bases fit TRBD1. V lost 3 bases, J lost 4 bases, and 6 bases stayed unmatched. CDR1 is KGHSH and CDR2 is LQKENI in the germline V gene. The CDR3 contains 15 residues. Here the CDR3 reads CASSPPTGSGNTIYF. The CDR3 nucleotides read TGTGCCAGCTCACCGCCGACAGGGTCCGGAAACACCATATATTTT.

The chain recombines TRBV20-1 with TRBJ2-2; 8 nucleotides match TRBD1. There are 15 residues in the CDR3. Per germline, CDR1 DFQATT and CDR2 SNEGSKA (reference sequence). With V trimmed by 3 bases and J by 5 bases, 8 bases remained unmatched. In nucleotides, the CDR3 is TGCAGTGCTAGTGTCAGGGGGCTTGAGACCGGGGAGCTGTTTTTT. Protein product: CSASVRGLETGELFF.

The rearrangement uses TRBV29-1 and TRBJ1-3; D possibly corresponds to TRBD1 (5 bases). Germline V lookup: CDR1 SQVTM, CDR2 ANQGSEA. The CDR3 extends over 13 amino acids. Trimming removed 4 bases at V and 4 bases at J, with 11 bases between. The CDR3 nucleotides read TGCAGCGTTGCCCGAGACAGAGGAAACACCATATATTTT. Protein: CSVARDRGNTIYF.

This rearrangement joins TRBV19 to TRBJ1-6; possible D gene TRBD1, 6 bases. Trimming cost V 6 bases and J 9 bases, with 12 bases left between them. CDR1 and CDR2 from the germline V gene are LNHDA and SQIVND (reference sequence). CDR3 size: 13 residues. CDR3 bases: TGTGCCAGTAGGAACAGGGCGGGTTCACCCCTCCACTTT. Its translation: CASRNRAGSPLHF.

The chain couples TRBV7-9 to TRBJ1-5; D possibly corresponds to TRBD1 (5 bases). The CDR3 has 14 amino acids. V was trimmed by 6 bases and J by 4 bases, leaving 13 bases between them. Germline CDR1 reads SEHNR; CDR2 reads FQNEAQ (reference sequence). As DNA, the CDR3 is TGTGCCAGCAGATCGGACGGGGGGAATCAGCCCCAGCATTTT. Translating it yields CASRSDGGNQPQHF. The complete variable domain, with remaining parts taken from reference TRBV7-9 and TRBJ1-5, reads DTGVSQNPRHKITKRGQNVTFRCDPISEHNRLYWYRQTLGQGPEFLTYFQNEAQLEKSRLLSDRFSAERPKGSFSTLEIQRTEQGDSAMYLCASRSDGGNQPQHFGDGTRLSIL.

This chain joins TRBV18 and TRBJ1-5; D may be TRBD1 (5 bases). The CDR3 contains 18 residues. Trimming cost V 3 bases and J 0 bases, with 18 bases left between them. CDR1 is KGHSH and CDR2 is LQKENI in the germline V gene. CDR3 coding DNA: TGTGCCAGCTCACCCCGTAGGACATCCATACTTAGCAATCAGCCCCAGCATTTT. Amino acid sequence: CASSPRRTSILSNQPQHF.

The chain uses TRBV6-5 and TRBJ1-1; D uncertain. The CDR3 consists of 15 residues. V was shortened by 7 bases and J by 6 bases, with 21 bases between the two germline ends. Germline V gene data show CDR1 as MNHEY and CDR2 as SVGAGI. DNA of the CDR3: TGTGCCAGCACCCCGGGAGATAGCCGCCACTCTGAAGCTTTCTTT. Its translation is CASTPGDSRHSEAFF.

CDR3 region: CASSPTTSDPSYEQYF. In DNA form, the CDR3 reads TGTGCCAGCAGCCCAACGACTAGCGACCCGTCCTACGAGCAGTACTTC. V and J are TRBV9 and TRBJ2-7; TRBD2 matches at 8 bases. Germline trimming cut 4 bases from V and 1 base from J; bases unmatched to any gene: 10. The CDR3 totals 16 residues. Germline values: CDR1 SGDLS, CDR2 YYNGEE.

This chain joins TRBV29-1 and TRBJ2-3; D ambiguous. Germline V gene lookup returns CDR1 SQVTM and CDR2 ANQGSEA. Trimming removed 4 bases at V and 5 bases at J, with 4 bases between. This CDR3 has 10 residues. In DNA form, the CDR3 reads TGCAGCGTTGTTCTAGATACGCAGTATTTT. Translating gives CSVVLDTQYF.

V usage is TRBV3-1 (or the pseudogene TRBV3-2) and J usage is TRBJ2-1; 9 positions agree with TRBD2. The J segment lost 4 bases and the V segment lost 4 bases, leaving 5 bases of the junction unmatched. Germline CDR1 and CDR2: LGHDT and YNNKEL (reference sequence). CDR3 size: 15 residues. This CDR3 reads CASSRSGRFYNEQFF. In nucleotides, the CDR3 is TGTGCCAGCAGCCGAAGCGGGAGGTTTTACAATGAGCAGTTCTTC.

This sequence joins TRBV13 and TRBJ1-4, with 8 bases fitting TRBD1. Losses at the gene ends were 5 bases for V and 0 bases for J; bases not matched to a gene: 8. Germline V gene sequence: CDR1 PRHDT, CDR2 FYEKMQ (reference sequence). The CDR3 loop spans 17 amino acids. The CDR3 DNA reads TGTGCCAGCAGCAATCGGGACAGGTCTGCAACTAATGAAAAACTGTTTTTT. Its translation is CASSNRDRSATNEKLFF.

V usage is TRBV19 and J usage is TRBJ2-1; 8 bases align to TRBD1. V gave up 6 bases and J gave up 0 bases; unmatched junction bases: 10. Germline CDR1 LNHDA, CDR2 SQIVND (reference sequence). The CDR3 loop spans 17 amino acids. This CDR3 reads CASSMGTGSGSYNEQFF. In DNA, the CDR3 is TGTGCCAGTAGCATGGGGACAGGTTCAGGCTCCTACAATGAGCAGTTCTTC.

The rearrangement uses TRBV6-5 and TRBJ1-5, with TRBD1 matching 7 bases. With V trimmed by 6 bases and J by 5 bases, 4 bases remained unmatched. The germline V gene has CDR1 MNHEY and CDR2 SVGAGI. The CDR3 has 13 amino acids. The CDR3 region is CASSGQVHQPQHF. The CDR3 coding sequence is TGTGCCAGCAGCGGACAGGTCCATCAGCCCCAGCATTTT.

This chain joins TRBV5-1 and TRBJ2-6; D unclear. Trimming removed 1 base at V and 2 bases at J, with 7 bases between. The germline V gene has CDR1 SGHRS and CDR2 YFSETQ. The CDR3 spans 15 residues. The CDR3, as DNA: TGCGCCAGCAGCTTGATGACAACTGGGGCCAACGTCCTGACTTTC. Amino acid sequence: CASSLMTTGANVLTF. The full variable domain, rest sourced from reference TRBV5-1 and TRBJ2-6, is KAGVTQTPRYLIKTRGQQVTLSCSPISGHRSVSWYQQTPGQGLQFLFEYFSETQRNKGNFPGRFSGRQFSNSRSEMNVSTLELGDSALYLCASSLMTTGANVLTFGAGSRLTVL.

The rearrangement links TRBV5-1 to TRBJ2-1; TRBD2 matches 8 bases. Germline V gene data show CDR1 as SGHRS and CDR2 as YFSETQ. This CDR3 is 14 amino acids long. Losses at the gene ends were 0 bases for V and 8 bases for J; bases not matched to a gene: 4. The CDR3: CASSLAVGRDEQFF. The CDR3 nucleotides are TGCGCCAGCAGCTTGGCGGTCGGGAGGGATGAGCAGTTCTTC.

The chain has TRBV3-1 (or the pseudogene TRBV3-2) and TRBJ1-3, with 7 nucleotides matching TRBD1. This CDR3 comprises 15 residues. Trimming took 1 base from V and 2 from J; bases not matched to a gene: 2. Germline V gene lookup returns CDR1 LGHDT and CDR2 YNNKEL (reference sequence). CDR3 sequence: CASSQVGTAGNTIYF. Written as DNA, the CDR3 is TGTGCCAGCAGCCAAGTGGGGACAGCTGGAAACACCATATATTTT.

The chain joins TRBV5-5 to TRBJ1-2, with 9 bases that match TRBD1. The germline gives CDR1 SGHKS, CDR2 YYEKEE (reference sequence). The trim removed 0 bases at V and 4 bases at J, leaving 4 bases unmatched. The CDR3 spans 15 residues. DNA for the CDR3: TGTGCCAGCAGCTTGGGACAGGGGGAGATCTATGGCTACACCTTC. This translates into CASSLGQGEIYGYTF.

This chain uses TRBV30 with TRBJ1-5; D perhaps matches TRBD1 (5 bases). Germline-derived CDR1 and CDR2 are GTSNPN and SVGIG (reference sequence). Between the trimmed V and J ends, which lost 2 bases and 5 bases, there was a span of 10 bases. This CDR3 region has 13 residues. CDR3 nucleotide sequence: TGTGCCTGGAGTCCCAGGGAGGATCAGCCCCAGCATTTT. Protein: CAWSPREDQPQHF.

The chain links TRBV5-8 to TRBJ2-3, with D hard to call. Deletions cut 4 bases from V and 6 bases from J, with 21 bases between. This CDR3 is built from 16 residues. Germline V gene sequence: CDR1 SGHTS, CDR2 YDEGEE. In nucleotides, the CDR3 is TGTGCCAGCAGCCGCCCGGCAGGCATGCGCTTTGATACGCAGTATTTT. Its protein is CASSRPAGMRFDTQYF.